This T cell receptor (beta chain) was sequenced during a study of radiotherapy plus CTLA-4 blockade in lung cancer. People whose metastatic non-small-cell lung cancer was chemo-refractory got focal radiation along with CTLA-4 blockade by ipilimumab. TCRdb's table, derived via immunoSEQ multiplex PCR, lists solely in-frame clones and lacks some. The sample holds 95,000 to 150,000 clones, approximately 90% seen once. The germline V gene has CDR1 SGHAT and CDR2 FQNNGV. This CDR3 is 16 amino acids long. V lost 3 bases and J lost 2; bases outside the gene matches: 7. The V call is TRBV11-2, the J call TRBJ2-3, with 8 bases that match TRBD2. The sequence came from a human donor with non-small cell lung cancer that progressed on radiotherapy plus ipilimumab. The sequenced sample was peripheral blood, obtained from a patient treated with radiotherapy plus ipilimumab. This CDR3 reads CASSFLRAGATDTQYF. The CDR3 coding sequence is TGTGCCAGCAGCTTCCTAAGAGCGGGAGCCACAGATACGCAGTATTTT.